This T cell receptor beta chain emerged from a study of metastatic and nonmetastatic thyroid tumors. Study summary: Comparison of repertoires was carried out across blood and tumor or nodule tissue from malignant and benign thyroid patients.

Overall study results and limits: Relative to benign nodules, malignant thyroid tumors were reportedly characterized by significantly elevated TCR beta diversity in blood and tumor.

In the case of this clone: Its target is unknown.

Germline assignment: CDR1 SGHVS and CDR2 FQNEAQ. V gave up 3 bases and J gave up 4 bases; unmatched junction bases: 9. CDR3 size: 16 residues. The entire patient cohort was treatment-naive prior to thyroid surgery. TCRdb re-called clones from the PCR reads using MiXCR. The sample records thousands of clones, around 35% being singletons. The rearrangement uses TRBV7-8 and TRBJ2-7; 10 bases are a match to TRBD2. The specimen was adjacent normal tissue. This receptor was identified in a female donor with papillary thyroid cancer or a benign thyroid nodule (not recorded which). Some clones in this sample may be carry-over from other donors' samples. The CDR3, as DNA: TGTGCCAGCAGCTTTCTAGCGGGAGAAGCCTCATACGAGCAGTACTTC. Its translation: CASSFLAGEASYEQYF. The full variable domain, completed using reference TRBV7-8 and TRBJ2-7, is GAGVSQSPRYKVAKRGQDVALRCDPISGHVSLFWYQQALGQGPEFLTYFQNEAQLDKSGLPSDRFFAERPEGSVSTLKIQRTQQEDSAVYLCASSFLAGEASYEQYFGPGTRLTVT.